The 32 T cell receptor beta chains listed next were all sequenced from one sample in a study of blood T cell repertoires in COVID-19. Libraries were prepared by immunoSEQ multiplex PCR; TCRdb keeps only in-frame clonotypes and omits some of them. The sample has over 100,000 clones; about 80% are singletons. The sequenced sample was peripheral blood. Every receptor here comes from a woman aged 80 or over with acute or convalescent COVID-19.

The chain carries TRBV3-1 (or the pseudogene TRBV3-2) and TRBJ2-2; 7 bases line up with TRBD2. With V trimmed by 4 bases and J by 5 bases, 4 bases remained unmatched. Germline V gives CDR1 LGHDT, CDR2 YNNKEL (reference sequence). The CDR3 is 14 residues long. CDR3 in DNA: TGTGCCAGCAGCCGGGGGGGAGCGACCGGGGAGCTGTTTTTT. Protein sequence: CASSRGGATGELFF.

A single count supports this clone. V is TRBV7-2 and J is TRBJ2-5; TRBD2 matches at 7 bases. The CDR3 runs 16 residues. V shed 0 bases and J 3 bases; nucleotides not matched to a gene: 7. Germline CDR1 and CDR2: SGHTA and FQGNSA. This CDR3 is CASSLAPGRAEETQYF. For the CDR3, the DNA is TGTGCCAGCAGCTTAGCCCCAGGGAGGGCGGAAGAGACCCAGTACTTC.

This chain connects TRBV18 to TRBJ2-2; a weak D match, TRBD1 (5 bases). Per germline, CDR1 KGHSH and CDR2 LQKENI. Trimming took off 2 bases at V and 3 bases at J, with 7 bases between the two ends. The CDR3 length is 14 residues. The CDR3, as DNA: TGTGCCAGCTCACCAGGGGCCCACACCGGGGAGCTGTTTTTT. This encodes CASSPGAHTGELFF.

This chain links TRBV5-4 with TRBJ2-3; TRBD2 matches 11 bases. Germline CDR1 reads SGHNT; CDR2 reads YYREEE (reference sequence). V trimming: 1 base; J trimming: 0 bases; junction bases outside the gene matches: 7. The CDR3 length is 18 residues. In nucleotides, the CDR3 is TGTGCCAGCAGCTTGTCCTCTAGCGGGGGGTTTAGCACAGATACGCAGTATTTT. Protein sequence: CASSLSSSGGFSTDTQYF.

In its sample, this clone was seen a few times. The chain is built from TRBV2 and TRBJ1-5; no firm D call. CDR3 length equals 12 residues. Germline V gene sequence: CDR1 SNHLY, CDR2 FYNNEI. Trimming left V 1 base short and J 6 bases short, with 4 bases between. The CDR3 DNA reads TGTGCCAGCAGTGAAGTCTCTCAGCCCCAGCATTTT. Residues: CASSEVSQPQHF.

This chain links TRBV4-3 with TRBJ2-1; the match to TRBD2 covers 7 bases. Per the germline V gene, CDR1 is LGHNA and CDR2 is YSLEER. This CDR3 spans 18 amino acids. J gave up 2 bases and V 0 bases, and 10 bases lay outside the gene matches. This CDR3 is CASSQDRGAGITYNEQFF. DNA of the CDR3: TGCGCCAGCAGCCAAGATAGGGGAGCGGGGATTACCTACAATGAGCAGTTCTTC.

CDR3 protein: CASSLASLTDTQYF. CDR3 nucleotide sequence: TGTGCCAGCAGCTTAGCTAGCCTCACAGATACGCAGTATTTT. This sequence joins TRBV7-2 and TRBJ2-3; D gene uncertain. CDR3 length equals 14 residues. Germline V CDR1 and CDR2: SGHTA, FQGNSA. Between the trimmed V and J ends, which lost 0 bases and 2 bases, there was a span of 6 bases.

This clone came up once. The rearrangement joins TRBV9 to TRBJ1-3, with D maybe TRBD1 (6 bases). Trimming cost V 4 bases and J 3 bases, with 14 bases left between them. The CDR3 spans 15 residues. CDR1 SGDLS and CDR2 YYNGEE come from the germline V gene. The CDR3 reads CASSPEQGYGNTIYF. CDR3 in DNA: TGTGCCAGCAGCCCCGAACAGGGATATGGAAACACCATATATTTT.

This clone has only one observation. V usage is TRBV27 and J usage is TRBJ1-3, with D perhaps TRBD1 (6 bases). CDR3 length equals 14 residues. Germline V gene lookup returns CDR1 MNHEY and CDR2 SMNVEV (reference sequence). Trimming shortened V by 5 bases and J by 4 bases, and 12 bases separated the two germline ends. CDR3 sequence: CASSLTGIGNTIYF. In DNA form, the CDR3 reads TGTGCCAGCAGTCTAACAGGGATAGGAAACACCATATATTTT.

The rearrangement joins TRBV7-9 to TRBJ2-1; 9 positions agree with TRBD2. The CDR3 runs 17 residues. Germline lookup yields CDR1 SEHNR and CDR2 FQNEAQ (reference sequence). Trimming took 2 bases from V and 0 from J; bases not matched to a gene: 5. The CDR3 coding sequence is TGTGCCAGCAGCTTAAGGGTTAGCGGGAGCTCCTACAATGAGCAGTTCTTC. The encoded protein is CASSLRVSGSSYNEQFF. Combining the CDR3 with reference TRBV7-9 and TRBJ2-1 gives the whole variable domain DTGVSQNPRHKITKRGQNVTFRCDPISEHNRLYWYRQTLGQGPEFLTYFQNEAQLEKSRLLSDRFSAERPKGSFSTLEIQRTEQGDSAMYLCASSLRVSGSSYNEQFFGPGTRLTVL.

This clone was picked up a small number of times. The V call is TRBV28, the J call TRBJ1-2; D may be TRBD1 (6 bases). The CDR3 is 17 amino acids. CDR1 and CDR2 (germline): MDHEN, SYDVKM. V dropped 4 bases and J dropped 1 base, with 19 bases sitting between them. CDR3 sequence: CASSSPSTGEHNYGYTF. In DNA form, the CDR3 reads TGTGCCAGCAGTTCTCCCTCGACAGGAGAACATAACTATGGCTACACCTTC.

J is TRBJ1-4 and V is TRBV7-2, with 8 bases lining up with TRBD1. With 2 bases clipped from V and 7 bases from J, the junction kept 6 bases outside the gene matches. CDR3 length equals 15 residues. Looked up from germline, CDR1 is SGHTA and CDR2 is FQGNSA. The CDR3 loop is CASSLTGGISEKLFF. The CDR3 nucleotides are TGTGCCAGCAGCTTAACAGGGGGAATTTCTGAAAAACTGTTTTTT.

This clone has just a few counts. The rearrangement links TRBV5-8 to TRBJ1-2, with D unclear. This CDR3 is built from 13 residues. CDR1 and CDR2 from the germline V gene are SGHTS and YDEGEE. Between the trimmed V and J ends, which lost 2 bases and 2 bases, there was a span of 7 bases. In DNA form, the CDR3 reads TGTGCCAGCAGCTTCTTTAGAAACTATGGCTACACCTTC. The encoded protein is CASSFFRNYGYTF.

This clone was counted once. The gene calls are TRBV11-2 and TRBJ1-2; D is undetermined. Trimming removed 7 bases from V and 5 bases from J, with 17 bases in between. Per germline, CDR1 SGHAT and CDR2 FQNNGV. CDR3 length: 14 residues. The CDR3 protein is CASNGLGAVYGYTF. Written as DNA, the CDR3 is TGTGCCAGCAATGGGCTGGGAGCGGTATATGGCTACACCTTC.

V is TRBV2 and J is TRBJ1-4, with unresolved D. With 1 base removed from V and 8 bases from J, the gap between germline ends came to 8 bases. The CDR3 contains 13 residues. Germline CDR1 reads SNHLY; CDR2 reads FYNNEI. The CDR3 protein is CASSEGGYEKLFF. CDR3 sequence (DNA): TGTGCCAGCAGTGAAGGAGGATACGAAAAACTGTTTTTT.

This rearrangement joins TRBV29-1 to TRBJ1-2, with D unresolved. The CDR3 covers 11 residues. Germline-derived CDR1 and CDR2 are SQVTM and ANQGSEA. Trimming left V 3 bases short and J 4 bases short, with 6 bases between. DNA for the CDR3: TGCAGCGTTGACCGTGTCTATGGCTACACCTTC. Its protein product is CSVDRVYGYTF.

This rearrangement joins TRBV5-1 to TRBJ1-3; D is unclear. Trimming took off 2 bases at V and 2 bases at J, with 8 bases between the two ends. CDR3 length: 14 residues. The germline V gene encodes CDR1 SGHRS and CDR2 YFSETQ. The CDR3 reads CASSFGTAGNTIYF. The CDR3 DNA reads as TGCGCCAGCAGCTTCGGTACAGCTGGAAACACCATATATTTT. The full variable domain, completed using reference TRBV5-1 and TRBJ1-3, is KAGVTQTPRYLIKTRGQQVTLSCSPISGHRSVSWYQQTPGQGLQFLFEYFSETQRNKGNFPGRFSGRQFSNSRSEMNVSTLELGDSALYLCASSFGTAGNTIYFGEGSWLTVV.

The V gene is TRBV7-9, the J gene TRBJ1-4, with 8 bases that match TRBD1. Per germline, CDR1 SEHNR and CDR2 FQNEAQ (reference sequence). V lost 5 bases to trimming and J lost 4 bases; unmatched junction nucleotides: 3. The CDR3 runs to 14 residues. The CDR3 protein is CASSRGQGNEKLFF. The DNA for the CDR3 is TGTGCCAGCAGCCGTGGACAGGGTAATGAAAAACTGTTTTTT.

This clone has just one count. V gene TRBV7-2 combines with J gene TRBJ1-3; a possible D gene is TRBD1 (6 bases). Germline values: CDR1 SGHTA, CDR2 FQGNSA. Trimming removed 5 bases from V and 4 bases from J, with 18 bases in between. There are 16 residues in the CDR3. Written as DNA, the CDR3 is TGTGCCAGCAGCGCCCTGGGGGGGGCGCTGGGAAACACCATATATTTT. Its protein product is CASSALGGALGNTIYF.

This clone was found once. J is TRBJ2-3 and V is TRBV15; 8 positions agree with TRBD2. The germline V gene has CDR1 LNHNV and CDR2 YYDKDF (reference sequence). With 0 bases clipped from V and 4 bases from J, the junction kept 9 bases outside the gene matches. CDR3 length: 17 amino acids. CDR3 residues: CATSRDLATGGADTQYF. As DNA, the CDR3 is TGTGCCACCAGCAGAGATCTTGCTACCGGGGGGGCAGATACGCAGTATTTT.

This sequence joins TRBV27 and TRBJ1-1; 9 bases line up with TRBD1. Trimming took 5 bases from V and 0 from J; bases not matched to a gene: 1. From germline, CDR1 is MNHEY and CDR2 SMNVEV (reference sequence). The CDR3 extends over 14 amino acids. DNA of the CDR3: TGTGCCAGCAGTCGGGACAGGGTGAACACTGAAGCTTTCTTT. Its translation is CASSRDRVNTEAFF.

DNA of the CDR3: TGTGCCAGCAGTTTAGCCGGACTAGCGGGAGCGAACTACGAGCAGTACTTC. This translates into CASSLAGLAGANYEQYF. V gene TRBV28 combines with J gene TRBJ2-7; 13 bases map to TRBD2. The CDR3 is 17 residues long. The J segment lost 3 bases and the V segment lost 2 bases, leaving 7 bases of the junction unmatched. Germline V lookup: CDR1 MDHEN, CDR2 SYDVKM.

In DNA, the CDR3 is TGTGCCAGCAGCGGGGACAGGGTGGGCTACGAGCAGTACTTC. Protein product: CASSGDRVGYEQYF. This chain connects TRBV11-2 to TRBJ2-7; 9 bases are a match to TRBD1. Trimming at V came to 5 bases and at J to 3 bases, leaving 5 bases not matched to a gene. CDR1 and CDR2 (germline): SGHAT, FQNNGV. CDR3 length: 14 amino acids.

The chain joins TRBV7-9 to TRBJ1-1; no clear D. Trimming pared 2 bases from V and 5 bases from J, leaving 6 bases between. Germline loops: CDR1 SEHNR, CDR2 FQNEAQ (reference sequence). This CDR3 spans 12 amino acids. The CDR3 DNA reads TGTGCCAGCAGCTTATACTCTACTGAAGCTTTCTTT. Its protein is CASSLYSTEAFF.

This chain links TRBV12-3 or TRBV12-4 with TRBJ1-1; D gene uncertain. The CDR3 has 13 amino acids. V was pared by 2 bases and J by 1 base, with 5 bases between. The CDR3 nucleotides are TGTGCCAGCAGTTTAACTGCGAACACTGAAGCTTTCTTT. The encoded protein is CASSLTANTEAFF.

This chain uses TRBV3-1 (or the pseudogene TRBV3-2) with TRBJ2-7; TRBD1 agrees at 7 bases. The CDR3 loop spans 13 amino acids. Germline V gene lookup returns CDR1 LGHDT and CDR2 YNNKEL (reference sequence). The V and J ends lost 4 bases and 6 bases, in that order; junction bases with no gene match: 6. The CDR3 sequence: CASSPTGIGEQYF. The CDR3 nucleotides are TGTGCCAGCAGCCCGACAGGGATCGGCGAGCAGTACTTC.

The chain couples TRBV7-9 to TRBJ2-2; D is possibly TRBD2 (6 bases). Germline V gives CDR1 SEHNR, CDR2 FQNEAQ (reference sequence). This CDR3 region has 13 residues. Deletions cut 5 bases from V and 5 bases from J, with 9 bases between. The CDR3 loop is CASSRDFTGELFF. CDR3 in DNA: TGTGCCAGCAGCCGGGACTTTACCGGGGAGCTGTTTTTT.

CDR3 amino acids: CACQGSSYNSPLHF. CDR3 bases: TGTGCCTGTCAGGGAAGCTCCTATAATTCACCCCTCCACTTT. This chain connects TRBV30 to TRBJ1-6, with D maybe TRBD1 (5 bases). CDR1 and CDR2 (germline): GTSNPN, SVGIG (reference sequence). CDR3 length: 14 residues. Trimming took off 6 bases at V and 0 bases at J, with 9 bases between the two ends.

This clone was seen a single time. The chain joins TRBV5-1 to TRBJ2-7, with 7 bases matching TRBD1. V dropped 1 base and J dropped 2; count of bases not matched to a gene: 6. Germline V CDR1 and CDR2: SGHRS, YFSETQ. This CDR3 has 15 amino acids. CDR3 residues: CASSLTGQDPYEQYF. In DNA, the CDR3 is TGCGCCAGCAGCTTGACCGGACAGGACCCCTACGAGCAGTACTTC.

This clone was observed a single time. V and J are TRBV4-2 and TRBJ1-3; D gene unclear. V gave up 0 bases and J gave up 0 bases, with 9 bases separating them. This CDR3 is 16 amino acids long. Germline V lookup: CDR1 LGHNA, CDR2 YNFKEQ. CDR3 amino acids: CASSQDRGDSGNTIYF. The CDR3 DNA reads as TGTGCCAGCAGCCAAGATCGCGGGGACTCTGGAAACACCATATATTTT.

This clone has only a few counts. The chain links TRBV15 to TRBJ1-1, with TRBD1 matching 9 bases. Germline lookup yields CDR1 LNHNV and CDR2 YYDKDF (reference sequence). J was trimmed by 5 bases and V by 3 bases; bases with no gene match: 4. The CDR3 consists of 14 residues. The DNA for the CDR3 is TGTGCCACCAGCAGGACAGGGGGACGTACTGAAGCTTTCTTT. Translating gives CATSRTGGRTEAFF.

The V gene is TRBV19, the J gene TRBJ2-1; 7 nucleotides line up with TRBD1. V dropped 6 bases and J dropped 6; count of bases not matched to a gene: 5. Germline CDR1 LNHDA, CDR2 SQIVND (reference sequence). The CDR3 runs to 13 residues. The CDR3 loop is CASSAGTVNEQFF. CDR3 sequence (DNA): TGTGCCAGTAGCGCCGGGACAGTCAATGAGCAGTTCTTC. Full variable domain (outside the CDR3, taken from reference TRBV19 and TRBJ2-1): DGGITQSPKYLFRKEGQNVTLSCEQNLNHDAMYWYRQDPGQGLRLIYYSQIVNDFQKGDIAEGYSVSREKKESFPLTVTSAQKNPTAFYLCASSAGTVNEQFFGPGTRLTVL.